What follows are 18 T cell receptor beta chains derived from one specimen sequenced in a study of CD8 T cells in Susac syndrome. An input of about 0.5 to 1 ug of RNA was subjected to reverse transcription using random hexamers. TCRdb used MiXCR to reprocess the immunoSEQ multiplex PCR reads, holding one entry per CDR3 protein. Altogether more than 75,000 distinct CDR3 sequences are present, around 94% being singletons, with the ten largest covering 0.26%. Material: CD8+ T cells from PBMCs. These receptors all stem from a human donor in good health.

The chain links TRBV9 to TRBJ1-4, with D tentatively TRBD1 (5 bases). The CDR3 is 15 amino acids. Germline-derived CDR1 and CDR2 are SGDLS and YYNGEE. V lost 0 bases, J lost 7 bases, and 13 bases lay in between. The CDR3 sequence is CASSVDGGSVEKLFF. CDR3 DNA: TGTGCCAGCAGCGTAGATGGGGGGTCAGTTGAAAAACTGTTTTTT.

V usage is TRBV7-8 and J usage is TRBJ1-2, with D perhaps TRBD1 (5 bases). CDR3 length equals 13 residues. Germline V gene data show CDR1 as SGHVS and CDR2 as FQNEAQ. Trimming pared 4 bases from V and 4 bases from J, leaving 10 bases between. The CDR3 is CASSSTEFYGYTF. For the CDR3, the DNA is TGTGCCAGCAGCTCGACAGAGTTCTATGGCTACACCTTC.

J is TRBJ2-7 and V is TRBV12-3 or TRBV12-4; possibly TRBD1 for D (6 bases). V lost 5 bases, J lost 1 base, and 21 bases lay in between. The CDR3 spans 17 residues. CDR3 in amino acids: CASSPHITVRGSYEQYF. The CDR3 bases are TGTGCCAGCAGTCCCCATATCACGGTCAGGGGATCCTACGAGCAGTACTTC.

The chain carries TRBV27 and TRBJ2-5, with unresolved D. From germline, CDR1 is MNHEY and CDR2 SMNVEV (reference sequence). Trimming removed 6 bases from V and 2 bases from J, with 10 bases in between. The CDR3 is 13 residues long. For the CDR3, the DNA is TGTGCCAGCAGCGCTGTGCTACAAGAGACCCAGTACTTC. It translates to CASSAVLQETQYF.

This chain connects TRBV12-3 or TRBV12-4 to TRBJ2-7; the D gene is possibly TRBD2 (6 bases). The V and J ends lost 3 bases and 2 bases respectively, with 11 bases between them. The CDR3 runs to 14 residues. Here the CDR3 reads CASSFGGPTYEQYF. DNA of the CDR3: TGTGCCAGCAGTTTTGGAGGGCCAACCTACGAGCAGTACTTC.

The genes are TRBV5-6 and TRBJ2-7, with D perhaps TRBD1 (6 bases). Trimming took 4 bases from V and 4 from J, leaving 15 bases between them. Germline CDR1 reads SGHDT; CDR2 reads YYEEEE. There are 14 residues in the CDR3. The CDR3 is CASSTSGTLYEQYF. The DNA of the CDR3 is TGTGCCAGCAGCACTTCCGGGACACTTTACGAGCAGTACTTC. The full variable domain, with the rest looked up from reference TRBV5-6 and TRBJ2-7, is DAGVTQSPTHLIKTRGQQVTLRCSPKSGHDTVSWYQQALGQGPQFIFQYYEEEERQRGNFPDRFSGHQFPNYSSELNVNALLLGDSALYLCASSTSGTLYEQYFGPGTRLTVT.

This chain uses TRBV30 with TRBJ2-1; 7 bases are shared with TRBD2. From germline, CDR1 is GTSNPN and CDR2 SVGIG (reference sequence). The CDR3 extends over 15 amino acids. Losses at the gene ends were 4 bases for V and 12 bases for J; bases not matched to a gene: 18. CDR3 region: CAWNREAGTRDRQFF. The DNA for the CDR3 is TGTGCCTGGAACCGGGAGGCCGGGACCCGAGATAGGCAGTTCTTC.

The chain joins TRBV9 to TRBJ1-1; 8 positions match TRBD1. In germline, CDR1 is SGDLS, CDR2 YYNGEE. The CDR3 length is 15 residues. With V trimmed by 3 bases and J by 1 base, 5 bases remained unmatched. In DNA, the CDR3 is TGTGCCAGCAGCGGGGGACAGGTTGGGAACACTGAAGCTTTCTTT. This codes for CASSGGQVGNTEAFF. Drawing the rest from reference TRBV9 and TRBJ1-1, the complete variable domain is DSGVTQTPKHLITATGQRVTLRCSPRSGDLSVYWYQQSLDQGLQFLIQYYNGEERAKGNILERFSAQQFPDLHSELNLSSLELGDSALYFCASSGGQVGNTEAFFGQGTRLTVV.

The chain is built from TRBV20-1 and TRBJ2-7; TRBD2 agrees at 7 bases. The CDR3 length is 14 residues. Germline V gene lookup returns CDR1 DFQATT and CDR2 SNEGSKA (reference sequence). Germline trimming cut 4 bases from V and 0 bases from J; bases unmatched to any gene: 6. The CDR3 nucleotides are TGCAGTGCTAATGAGGGAGGGCCCTCCTACGAGCAGTACTTC. Its protein product is CSANEGGPSYEQYF.

This chain links TRBV18 with TRBJ1-1; D might be TRBD1 (5 bases). The V and J ends lost 8 bases and 9 bases respectively, with 19 bases between them. The V gene's germline CDR1 is KGHSH and CDR2 LQKENI. CDR3 size: 13 residues. The CDR3 protein is CASLPGGVEKAFF. CDR3 coding DNA: TGTGCCAGCCTCCCGGGAGGGGTCGAGAAAGCTTTCTTT.

The chain uses TRBV23-1 and TRBJ2-5; 7 nucleotides match TRBD1. TRBV23-1 is known as an ORF, though its function is uncertain. V was pared by 4 bases and J by 3 bases, with 2 bases of the junction left unmatched. The CDR3 length is 13 residues. CDR3 protein: CASSRDSKETQYF. The CDR3 DNA reads TGCGCCAGCAGTCGGGACAGCAAAGAGACCCAGTACTTC.

About this clonotype itself: One end of the junction fails to match germline, which may point to a read error. The DNA for the CDR3 is TGTGCCAGTAGTATGGGCTGGTACCTGGACTTC. Translating it yields CASSMGWYLDF. This chain connects TRBV19 to TRBJ2-5; D is unresolved. The CDR3 covers 11 residues. The germline gives CDR1 LNHDA, CDR2 SQIVND (reference sequence). The variable domain in full, completed from reference TRBV19 and TRBJ2-5, reads DGGITQSPKYLFRKEGQNVTLSCEQNLNHDAMYWYRQDPGQGLRLIYYSQIVNDFQKGDIAEGYSVSREKKESFPLTVTSAQKNPTAFYLCASSMGWYLDFGPGTRLLVL.

J is TRBJ1-2 and V is TRBV5-3; possibly TRBD1 for D (6 bases). TRBV5-3 is classed as an ORF, of uncertain function. V was clipped by 4 bases and J by 4 bases, with 26 bases between them. CDR3 length equals 18 residues. The CDR3 coding sequence is TGTGCCAGAAGCCTGGCCATCACGGTTAGGGGGGCCGGCTATGGCTACACCTTC. Amino acid sequence: CARSLAITVRGAGYGYTF.

The V gene is TRBV9, the J gene TRBJ1-2; the D gene is possibly TRBD1 (6 bases). The germline V gene encodes CDR1 SGDLS and CDR2 YYNGEE. CDR3 length: 14 residues. V lost 6 bases to trimming and J lost 4 bases, with 16 bases between them. CDR3 amino acids: CASTGERGSYGYTF. The CDR3 bases are TGTGCCAGCACCGGAGAGAGGGGGTCCTATGGCTACACCTTC.

This clonotype was observed a single time. This chain joins TRBV15 and TRBJ1-5; D is unclear. V lost 5 bases and J 3 bases, leaving 14 bases between the germline ends. The CDR3 has 15 residues. Germline values: CDR1 LNHNV, CDR2 YYDKDF (reference sequence). The CDR3 loop is CATSPGVGFNQPQHF. The CDR3 DNA is TGTGCCACCAGCCCCGGGGTTGGGTTCAATCAGCCCCAGCATTTT.

V is TRBV5-1 and J is TRBJ1-1; D remains ambiguous. Germline loops: CDR1 SGHRS, CDR2 YFSETQ. The CDR3 totals 15 residues. Trimming stripped 0 bases from V and 0 bases from J, with 9 bases between. CDR3 protein: CASSLVDGLNTEAFF. DNA for the CDR3: TGCGCCAGCAGCTTGGTCGACGGACTGAACACTGAAGCTTTCTTT.

This sequence joins TRBV20-1 and TRBJ2-7; TRBD1 is a possible D gene (6 bases). CDR1 is DFQATT and CDR2 is SNEGSKA in the germline V gene (reference sequence). The CDR3 is made up of 13 amino acids. The ends were cut back, 3 bases at V and 5 bases at J, with 14 bases in the middle. CDR3: CSASPLGGNEQYF. The CDR3 DNA follows: TGCAGTGCTAGCCCTTTAGGGGGTAACGAGCAGTACTTC.

This rearrangement joins TRBV27 to TRBJ2-7; D possibly corresponds to TRBD1 (5 bases). The CDR3 covers 13 residues. Between the trimmed V and J ends, which lost 7 bases and 3 bases, there was a span of 13 bases. Germline V gene lookup returns CDR1 MNHEY and CDR2 SMNVEV (reference sequence). DNA of the CDR3: TGTGCCAGCACCTTCGGCAGGGACTACGAGCAGTACTTC. Its translation: CASTFGRDYEQYF.